This TCR beta chain emerged from a study of shared clonotypes between healthy human individuals. General observations from the study: Measured sharing among donors was expected to vary with sequencing depth.

Trimming pared 5 bases from V and 4 bases from J, leaving 17 bases between. Germline-derived CDR1 and CDR2 are SGHTA and FQGNSA. The CDR3 spans 15 residues. Only in-frame clones appear in the TCRdb table, and some are missing; sequencing was by immunoSEQ multiplex PCR. This table holds 180,000 or so clones, 85% to 95% found once. On this clone itself: Its matching antigen is unknown.

The V call is TRBV7-2, the J call TRBJ1-2; D remains ambiguous. The sequenced material came from naive CD4+ T cells sorted from blood. Subset here: CD45RA+ positively selected. The sequence was obtained from a woman in her twenties or thirties in good health. The CDR3 here is CASSLVRASSYGYTF. Written as DNA, the CDR3 is TGTGCCAGCAGCCTCGTACGGGCCTCTTCCTATGGCTACACCTTC. Full variable domain (outside the CDR3, taken from reference TRBV7-2 and TRBJ1-2): GAGVSQSPSNKVTEKGKDVELRCDPISGHTALYWYRQSLGQGLEFLIYFQGNSAPDKSGLPSDRFSAERTGGSVSTLTIQRTQQEDSAVYLCASSLVRASSYGYTFGSGTRLTVV.